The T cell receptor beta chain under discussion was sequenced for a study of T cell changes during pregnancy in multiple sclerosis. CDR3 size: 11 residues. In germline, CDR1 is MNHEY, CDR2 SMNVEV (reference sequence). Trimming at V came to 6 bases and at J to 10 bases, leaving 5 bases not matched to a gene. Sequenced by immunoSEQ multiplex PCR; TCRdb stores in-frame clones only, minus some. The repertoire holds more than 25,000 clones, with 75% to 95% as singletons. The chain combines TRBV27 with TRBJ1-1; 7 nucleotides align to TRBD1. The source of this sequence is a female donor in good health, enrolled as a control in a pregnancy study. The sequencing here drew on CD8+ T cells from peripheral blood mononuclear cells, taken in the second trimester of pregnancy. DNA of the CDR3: TGTGCCAGCAGAGGGCAGGGGGGAGCTTTCTTT. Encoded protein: CASRGQGGAFF.